The 5 T cell receptor beta chains in this list originate from one sample, sequenced in a study of cytomegalovirus exposure and HLA in healthy donors. The PCR ran on 60 Vbeta and 13 Jbeta primers. Generated by immunoSEQ multiplex PCR, the TCRdb table keeps only in-frame clones and is missing some. The table shows around 87,000 clones, with approximately 80% occurring only once. The specimen sequenced was PBMCs. These receptor sequences come from a man aged 40-49 years in good health and CMV-seronegative.

This clone was found once. The chain links TRBV6-5 to TRBJ2-7; 7 bases fit TRBD1. The J segment lost 6 bases and the V segment lost 7 bases, leaving 15 bases of the junction unmatched. In germline, CDR1 is MNHEY, CDR2 SVGAGI. The CDR3 consists of 15 residues. In DNA form, the CDR3 reads TGTGCCAGCACCACAGGGGCCCGACGCAGGGGCGAGCAGTACTTC. Translating it yields CASTTGARRRGEQYF.

V and J are TRBV19 and TRBJ1-1; D might be TRBD1 (6 bases). The CDR3 runs 12 residues. Trimming shortened V by 9 bases and J by 5 bases, and 13 bases separated the two germline ends. CDR1 and CDR2 from the germline V gene are LNHDA and SQIVND (reference sequence). CDR3 sequence: CASTTGFTEAFF. The CDR3 nucleotides read TGTGCCAGCACTACAGGGTTTACTGAAGCTTTCTTT.

The chain carries TRBV6-1 and TRBJ2-3; weak D call: TRBD1 (5 bases). The CDR3 totals 16 residues. In germline, CDR1 is MNHNS, CDR2 SASEGT. V gave up 1 base and J gave up 2 bases, with 13 bases separating them. The CDR3 coding sequence is TGTGCCAGCAGTGAAGATGGGGCTTACCCCACAGATACGCAGTATTTT. This gives the protein CASSEDGAYPTDTQYF.

The chain links TRBV5-4 to TRBJ2-2; 7 nucleotides agree with TRBD1. The length of the CDR3 is 12 residues. V trimming: 3 bases; J trimming: 15 bases; junction bases outside the gene matches: 8. CDR1 and CDR2 (germline): SGHNT, YYREEE (reference sequence). This chain's CDR3 is CASSSMTGWVFF. DNA of the CDR3: TGTGCCAGCAGCTCGATGACAGGGTGGGTGTTTTTT.

This chain joins TRBV27 and TRBJ2-1; TRBD2 aligns across 7 bases. CDR1 is MNHEY, CDR2 SMNVEV, per germline (reference sequence). V lost 5 bases to trimming and J lost 3 bases; unmatched junction nucleotides: 7. This CDR3 region has 15 residues. The CDR3 DNA is TGTGCCAGCAGTATAAGACTAGCAGGCTACAATGAGCAGTTCTTC. Translated: CASSIRLAGYNEQFF.